These 5 T cell receptor beta chains share one sample of origin, sequenced in a study of CD8+CD57+ T cells in acquired aplastic anemia. Profiling of TCR beta VDJ combinations and CDR3 sequences used genomic DNA as template. Via MiXCR, TCRdb re-called the reads, giving one row per CDR3 protein. Of around 150,000 distinct CDR3 sequences in the sample, 70% to 75% were seen once. Sequencing involved patients with CD8+CD57+ cell expansion previously shown by flow cytometry. The material sequenced was sorted CD4+, CD8+, or CD8+CD57+ T cells (not recorded which) from PBMCs. Receptors were obtained from a human donor with aplastic anemia.

The chain combines TRBV7-3 with TRBJ1-6; weak D call: TRBD1 (5 bases). The CDR3 totals 16 residues. V lost 5 bases, J lost 7 bases, and 18 bases lay in between. Germline loops: CDR1 SGHTA, CDR2 FQGTGA. For the CDR3, the DNA is TGTGCCAGCAGCCCCCACGGGGGAGGGATAAATTCACCCCTCCACTTT. Its translation is CASSPHGGGINSPLHF.

Of note for this clonotype: Because the CDR3 is missing its conserved closing phenylalanine or tryptophan, this is likely a read error. This chain joins TRBV20-1 and TRBJ2-2, with 10 bases that match TRBD2. V shed 7 bases and J 1 base; nucleotides not matched to a gene: 0. Germline V gene lookup returns CDR1 DFQATT and CDR2 SNEGSKA (reference sequence). The CDR3 totals 13 residues. The CDR3 is CSGTSGNTGELFS. The CDR3 region has the DNA TGCAGTGGGACTAGCGGGAACACCGGGGAGCTGTTTTCT.

V is TRBV10-3 and J is TRBJ1-3; D unclear. The CDR3 runs 14 residues. The germline V gene has CDR1 ENHRY and CDR2 SYGVKD. Trimming took off 4 bases at V and 0 bases at J, with 7 bases between the two ends. The CDR3 coding sequence is TGTGCCATCAGTGGGCCAGCCTCTGGAAACACCATATATTTT. This codes for CAISGPASGNTIYF.

This sequence joins TRBV19 and TRBJ1-3, with 7 bases aligning to TRBD1. CDR1 and CDR2 (germline): LNHDA, SQIVND (reference sequence). The CDR3 is made up of 13 amino acids. V shed 7 bases, J shed 4 bases, and the junction held 4 bases outside the gene matches. DNA of the CDR3: TGTGCCAGTAACCAGGGGGACGGAAACACCATATATTTT. Amino acid sequence: CASNQGDGNTIYF.

The V call is TRBV10-2, the J call TRBJ2-7; 11 bases agree with TRBD2. The CDR3 has 12 residues. Germline CDR1 reads WSHSY; CDR2 reads SAAADI. Germline trimming cut 9 bases from V and 6 bases from J; bases unmatched to any gene: 4. This CDR3 is CASRTSGLEQYF. DNA of the CDR3: TGCGCCAGTAGGACTAGCGGGCTCGAGCAGTACTTC.